This section outlines one T cell receptor beta chain sequence together with its context. The data belong to a study of cytomegalovirus exposure and HLA in healthy donors. Across the whole study: An earlier analysis identified 117 million unique TCR beta sequences in about 180 million T cells.

The PCR used 60 Vbeta and 13 Jbeta primers. In the source study's methods: There were about 80 million unique TCR beta chains by a later count, and about 12 million of them were shared. Generated by immunoSEQ multiplex PCR, the TCRdb table keeps only in-frame clones and is missing some. V and J calls and clone size are given by that table; D and trimming were obtained from the DNA. The sample has 130,000 or so clones, over 60% seen once. Germline lookup yields CDR1 SEHNR and CDR2 FQNEAQ (reference sequence). The V end lost 0 bases, the J end lost 7 bases, and 12 bases lay between the germline ends. The length of the CDR3 is 14 residues.

The receptor was isolated from a man between 18 and 29 years old in good health and CMV-seropositive. This chain joins TRBV7-9 and TRBJ1-2; no reliable D call. What was sequenced was PBMCs. The CDR3 sequence is CASSLASLTRGYTF. CDR3 coding DNA: TGTGCCAGCAGCTTAGCGTCCCTTACACGTGGCTACACCTTC.